Shown below are 21 T cell receptor beta chains from a single sample sequenced in a study of shared clonotypes between healthy human individuals. Sequencing used immunoSEQ multiplex PCR; TCRdb keeps in-frame clones, though not all of them. The sample yields some 2.4 million clones, more than 85% seen once. The sequencing input was naive CD4+ T cells from PBMCs. Subset in this sample: CD45RA+ positively selected. These receptors all come from a man aged 18 to 30 in good health. Some clones in this sample may be carry-over from other donors' samples.

The V call is TRBV2, the J call TRBJ2-1; TRBD2 is a possible D gene (5 bases). V lost 9 bases and J lost 6, with 27 bases in between. The V gene's germline CDR1 is SNHLY and CDR2 FYNNEI. This CDR3 is 17 amino acids long. The CDR3 protein is CASQRGLASIAFNEQFF. The CDR3 DNA follows: TGTGCCAGTCAACGGGGATTGGCATCGATAGCATTCAATGAGCAGTTCTTC.

The rearrangement uses TRBV6-5 and TRBJ2-7, with TRBD2 as a possible D gene (5 bases). Germline CDR1 and CDR2: MNHEY and SVGAGI. The CDR3 loop spans 11 amino acids. The germline V and J ends were trimmed by 11 bases and 3 bases, with 11 bases remaining between them. The CDR3 DNA reads as TGTGCCTCCCGGACTCACTACGAGCAGTACTTC. It specifies CASRTHYEQYF.

The chain uses TRBV14 and TRBJ1-1; tentative D call: TRBD1 (5 bases). CDR1 SGHDN and CDR2 FVKESK come from the germline V gene. The V gene lost 1 base and the J gene lost 8 bases, with 11 bases spanning the gap. The CDR3 spans 13 residues. CDR3 sequence: CASSQVIYREAFF. The CDR3, as DNA: TGTGCCAGCAGCCAAGTTATTTACAGGGAAGCTTTCTTT.

This clone was picked up one time. V is TRBV6-6 and J is TRBJ2-5, with unresolved D. V was clipped by 2 bases and J by 1 base, with 11 bases between them. The CDR3 has 15 residues. Germline-derived CDR1 and CDR2 are MNHNY and SVGAGI (reference sequence). CDR3 nucleotide sequence: TGTGCCAGCAGTTACCTCGGACCCACCCAAGAGACCCAGTACTTC. This encodes CASSYLGPTQETQYF.

V gene TRBV7-2 combines with J gene TRBJ2-7; D perhaps matches TRBD2 (6 bases). CDR1 SGHTA and CDR2 FQGNSA come from the germline V gene. The CDR3 totals 15 residues. V was clipped by 1 base and J by 5 bases, with 15 bases between them. CDR3 residues: CASSLGRGLSHEQYF. The CDR3 coding sequence is TGTGCCAGCAGCTTAGGGAGGGGACTTAGTCACGAGCAGTACTTC.

V gene TRBV28 combines with J gene TRBJ2-5; 13 bases are shared with TRBD2. Germline values: CDR1 MDHEN, CDR2 SYDVKM. This CDR3 region has 15 residues. V shed 5 bases, J shed 3 bases, and the junction held 3 bases outside the gene matches. CDR3: CASSEGLAGEETQYF. The CDR3 DNA follows: TGTGCCAGCAGTGAAGGACTAGCGGGAGAAGAGACCCAGTACTTC.

This sequence joins TRBV28 and TRBJ2-3; D is ambiguous. The CDR3 length is 13 residues. The germline CDR1 and CDR2 sequences are MDHEN and SYDVKM. V was cut by 8 bases and J by 0 bases, with 9 bases left in between. The CDR3, as DNA: TGTGCCAGCTGGGAACGGAGCACAGATACGCAGTATTTT. It is translated as CASWERSTDTQYF.

The CDR3 bases are TGTGCCAGCAGTCCAAGGACTAGGCGTTCCGGGGAGCTGTTTTTT. Protein: CASSPRTRRSGELFF. The chain links TRBV6-5 to TRBJ2-2, with 7 bases identical to TRBD2. Trimming took 5 bases from V and 6 from J; bases not matched to a gene: 9. This CDR3 is 15 amino acids long. In germline, CDR1 is MNHEY, CDR2 SVGAGI.

The chain carries TRBV6-5 and TRBJ2-7; D is unclear. The CDR3 spans 14 residues. Trimming left V 7 bases short and J 2 bases short, with 15 bases between. The germline V gene encodes CDR1 MNHEY and CDR2 SVGAGI. CDR3 nucleotide sequence: TGTGCCAGCAATCGCGTCGGCTATCCCTACGAGCAGTACTTC. Amino acid sequence: CASNRVGYPYEQYF.

The rearrangement links TRBV20-1 to TRBJ2-1; no definite D call. Trimming took off 3 bases at V and 10 bases at J, with 10 bases between the two ends. The CDR3 is made up of 11 amino acids. Germline assignment: CDR1 DFQATT and CDR2 SNEGSKA (reference sequence). The chain's CDR3 is CSASPGEEQFF. In DNA, the CDR3 is TGCAGTGCTAGTCCGGGTGAGGAGCAGTTCTTC.

The chain links TRBV5-1 to TRBJ2-7; the match to TRBD1 covers 8 bases. CDR3 length: 15 residues. Germline CDR1 is SGHRS and CDR2 is YFSETQ. V dropped 4 bases and J dropped 4; count of bases not matched to a gene: 10. The CDR3 nucleotides read TGCGCCAGCAGCCCCGGACAGGGTCTTACGTACGAGCAGTACTTC. Translated, it gives CASSPGQGLTYEQYF.

The rearrangement joins TRBV2 to TRBJ2-7; 8 bases align to TRBD1. V lost 7 bases and J lost 0; bases outside the gene matches: 11. The germline V gene encodes CDR1 SNHLY and CDR2 FYNNEI. This CDR3 is 16 amino acids long. The CDR3 sequence: CASTQGASRSSYEQYF. The CDR3 DNA is TGTGCCAGCACGCAGGGGGCCTCCCGGAGCTCCTACGAGCAGTACTTC.

J is TRBJ2-7 and V is TRBV7-2, with D tentatively TRBD1 (6 bases). Germline CDR1 and CDR2: SGHTA and FQGNSA. Trimming left V 6 bases short and J 4 bases short, with 19 bases between. There are 15 residues in the CDR3. The CDR3, as DNA: TGTGCCAGCAGATCGGCCGGGACAATTGTTTACGAGCAGTACTTC. Its translation: CASRSAGTIVYEQYF. The complete variable domain, with remaining parts taken from reference TRBV7-2 and TRBJ2-7, reads GAGVSQSPSNKVTEKGKDVELRCDPISGHTALYWYRQSLGQGLEFLIYFQGNSAPDKSGLPSDRFSAERTGGSVSTLTIQRTQQEDSAVYLCASRSAGTIVYEQYFGPGTRLTVT.

The chain carries TRBV6-5 and TRBJ1-5, with D unresolved. V was cut by 6 bases and J by 4 bases, with 10 bases left in between. This CDR3 has 13 amino acids. The germline V gene has CDR1 MNHEY and CDR2 SVGAGI. Here the CDR3 reads CASSPEENQPQHF. For the CDR3, the DNA is TGTGCCAGCAGCCCCGAGGAAAATCAGCCCCAGCATTTT.

The CDR3: CASSYMSSDTGELFF. In nucleotides, the CDR3 is TGTGCCAGCAGTTACATGTCTAGTGACACCGGGGAGCTGTTTTTT. This chain joins TRBV6-6 and TRBJ2-2; D uncertain. Germline values: CDR1 MNHNY, CDR2 SVGAGI (reference sequence). Trimming shortened V by 2 bases and J by 3 bases, and 10 bases separated the two germline ends. The CDR3 has 15 residues.

The gene calls are TRBV7-2 and TRBJ1-5; D ambiguous. Per germline, CDR1 SGHTA and CDR2 FQGNSA. Trimming cost V 5 bases and J 3 bases, with 8 bases left between them. This CDR3 spans 13 amino acids. The CDR3: CASSRETNQPQHF. Written as DNA, the CDR3 is TGTGCCAGCAGCAGGGAAACCAATCAGCCCCAGCATTTT.

The chain employs TRBV4-3 and TRBJ2-1; D is possibly TRBD2 (7 bases). V was shortened by 4 bases and J by 6 bases, with 22 bases between the two germline ends. The CDR3 extends over 17 amino acids. Germline V gene lookup returns CDR1 LGHNA and CDR2 YSLEER. The CDR3 here is CASSPTLERDIINEQFF. The CDR3 DNA sequence: TGCGCCAGCAGCCCGACACTCGAGCGGGACATAATCAATGAGCAGTTCTTC.

CDR3 sequence reads: CASSLWQGEYEQYF. The CDR3 DNA reads TGCGCCAGCAGCTTATGGCAGGGGGAGTACGAGCAGTACTTC. This chain joins TRBV5-1 and TRBJ2-7, with 7 nucleotides matching TRBD1. J gave up 4 bases and V 2 bases, and 6 bases lay outside the gene matches. The germline gives CDR1 SGHRS, CDR2 YFSETQ. This CDR3 has 14 residues.

The chain has TRBV28 and TRBJ2-6, with D tentatively TRBD1 (5 bases). Looked up from germline, CDR1 is MDHEN and CDR2 is SYDVKM. The CDR3 is 15 amino acids. The germline V and J ends were trimmed by 6 bases and 2 bases, with 11 bases remaining between them. The CDR3 region is CASRSPGPGANVLTF. CDR3 sequence (DNA): TGTGCCAGCAGGTCACCAGGGCCTGGGGCCAACGTCCTGACTTTC.

This chain links TRBV6-5 with TRBJ2-1, with TRBD1 identical over 9 bases. The germline gives CDR1 MNHEY, CDR2 SVGAGI. This CDR3 is built from 15 residues. With V trimmed by 3 bases and J by 2 bases, 2 bases remained unmatched. The CDR3 DNA follows: TGTGCCAGCAGTTATAGACAGGGGGCCTACAATGAGCAGTTCTTC. Encoded protein: CASSYRQGAYNEQFF.

The chain couples TRBV18 to TRBJ1-1; unclear D gene. This CDR3 has 15 amino acids. The germline V gene encodes CDR1 KGHSH and CDR2 LQKENI. V was shortened by 3 bases and J by 5 bases, with 16 bases between the two germline ends. CDR3 DNA sequence: TGTGCCAGCTCACCGGGAGCAGGTGTTAGGACTGAAGCTTTCTTT. Translated: CASSPGAGVRTEAFF.